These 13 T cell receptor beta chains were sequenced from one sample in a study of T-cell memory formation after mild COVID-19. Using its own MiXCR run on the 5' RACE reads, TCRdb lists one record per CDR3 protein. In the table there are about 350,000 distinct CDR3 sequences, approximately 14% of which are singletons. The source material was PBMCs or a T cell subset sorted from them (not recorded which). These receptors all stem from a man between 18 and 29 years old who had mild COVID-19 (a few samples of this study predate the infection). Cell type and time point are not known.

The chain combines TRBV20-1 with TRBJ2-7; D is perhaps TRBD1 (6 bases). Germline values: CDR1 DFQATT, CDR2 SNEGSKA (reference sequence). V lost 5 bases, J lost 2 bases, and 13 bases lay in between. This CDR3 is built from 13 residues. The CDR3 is CSAGGHKAYEQYF. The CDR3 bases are TGCAGTGCTGGGGGACACAAGGCCTACGAGCAGTACTTC.

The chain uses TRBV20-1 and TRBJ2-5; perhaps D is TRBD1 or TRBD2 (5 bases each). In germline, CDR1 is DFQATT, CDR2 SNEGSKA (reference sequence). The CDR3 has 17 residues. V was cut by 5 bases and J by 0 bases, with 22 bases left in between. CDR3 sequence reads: CSAYPTRGEPNQETQYF. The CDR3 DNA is TGCAGTGCTTACCCCACTAGAGGGGAACCAAACCAAGAGACCCAGTACTTC.

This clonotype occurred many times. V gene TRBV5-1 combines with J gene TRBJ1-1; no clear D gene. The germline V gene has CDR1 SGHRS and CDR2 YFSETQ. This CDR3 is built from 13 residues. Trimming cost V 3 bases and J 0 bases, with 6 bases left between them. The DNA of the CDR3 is TGCGCCAGCAGCTGGGATTTGAACACTGAAGCTTTCTTT. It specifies CASSWDLNTEAFF.

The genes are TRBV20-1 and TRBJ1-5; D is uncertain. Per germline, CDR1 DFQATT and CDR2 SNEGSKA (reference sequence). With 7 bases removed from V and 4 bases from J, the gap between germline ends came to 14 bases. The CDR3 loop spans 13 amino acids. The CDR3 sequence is CSVPSAGNQPQHF. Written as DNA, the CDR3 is TGCAGTGTTCCATCGGCCGGGAATCAGCCCCAGCATTTT.

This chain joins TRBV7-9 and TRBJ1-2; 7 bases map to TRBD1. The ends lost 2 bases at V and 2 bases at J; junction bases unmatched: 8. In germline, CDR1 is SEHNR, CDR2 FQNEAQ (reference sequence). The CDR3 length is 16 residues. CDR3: CASSLNIDRDNYGYTF. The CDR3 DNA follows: TGTGCCAGCAGCTTAAATATCGACAGGGACAACTATGGCTACACCTTC.

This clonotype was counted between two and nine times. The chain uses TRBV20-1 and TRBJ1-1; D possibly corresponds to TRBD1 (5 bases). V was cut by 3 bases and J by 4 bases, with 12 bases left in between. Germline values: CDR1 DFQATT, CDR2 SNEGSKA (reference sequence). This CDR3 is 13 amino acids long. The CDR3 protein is CSARGWRGTEAFF. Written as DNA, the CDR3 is TGCAGTGCTAGGGGCTGGAGGGGCACTGAAGCTTTCTTT.

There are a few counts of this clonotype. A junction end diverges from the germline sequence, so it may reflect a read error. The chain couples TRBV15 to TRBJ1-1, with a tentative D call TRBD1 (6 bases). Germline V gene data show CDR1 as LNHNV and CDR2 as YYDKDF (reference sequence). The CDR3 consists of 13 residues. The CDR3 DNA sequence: TGTGCCACCAGCAGAGATCGAGGGGGGGCCCCCCGTTTT. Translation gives CATSRDRGGAPRF.

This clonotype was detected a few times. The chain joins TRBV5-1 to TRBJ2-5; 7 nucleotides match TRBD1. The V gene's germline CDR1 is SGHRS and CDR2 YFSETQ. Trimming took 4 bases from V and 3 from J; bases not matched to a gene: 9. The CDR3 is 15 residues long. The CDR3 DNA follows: TGCGCCAGCAGCAACCAACAGGGGCCCAAAGAGACCCAGTACTTC. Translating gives CASSNQQGPKETQYF.

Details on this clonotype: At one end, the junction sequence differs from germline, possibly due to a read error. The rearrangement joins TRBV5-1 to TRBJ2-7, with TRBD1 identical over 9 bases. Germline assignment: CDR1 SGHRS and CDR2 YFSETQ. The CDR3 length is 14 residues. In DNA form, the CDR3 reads TGCGCCAGCAGCTCTCGGGGACAGGGACTAAAGTGGGACTTC. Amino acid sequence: CASSSRGQGLKWDF.

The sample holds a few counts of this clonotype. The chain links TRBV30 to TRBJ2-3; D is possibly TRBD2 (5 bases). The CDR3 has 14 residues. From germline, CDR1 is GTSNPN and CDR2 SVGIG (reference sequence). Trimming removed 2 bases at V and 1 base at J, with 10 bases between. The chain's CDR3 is CAWSFGSGTDTQYF. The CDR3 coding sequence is TGTGCCTGGAGTTTTGGGAGTGGCACAGATACGCAGTATTTT.

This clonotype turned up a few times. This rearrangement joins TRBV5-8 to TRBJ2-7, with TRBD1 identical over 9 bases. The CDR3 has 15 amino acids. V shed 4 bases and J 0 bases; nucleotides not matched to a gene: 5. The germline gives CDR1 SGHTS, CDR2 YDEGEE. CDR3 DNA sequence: TGTGCCAGCAGCAGAGGACAGGGGAGCTCCTACGAGCAGTACTTC. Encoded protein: CASSRGQGSSYEQYF.

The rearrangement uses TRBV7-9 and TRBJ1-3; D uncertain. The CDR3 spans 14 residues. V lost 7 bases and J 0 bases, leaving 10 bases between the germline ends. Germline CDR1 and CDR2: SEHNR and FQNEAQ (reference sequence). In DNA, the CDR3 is TGTGCCAGCACCTTGACCGACTCTGGAAACACCATATATTTT. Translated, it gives CASTLTDSGNTIYF.

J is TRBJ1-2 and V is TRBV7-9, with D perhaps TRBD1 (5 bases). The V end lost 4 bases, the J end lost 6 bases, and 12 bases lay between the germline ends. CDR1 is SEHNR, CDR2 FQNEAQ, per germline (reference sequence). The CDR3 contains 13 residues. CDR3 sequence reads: CASSSRGGHGYTF. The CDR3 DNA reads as TGTGCCAGCAGCTCCCGGGGCGGCCATGGCTACACCTTC.